The 30 T cell receptor beta chains below come from one sample, sequenced in a study of cytomegalovirus exposure and HLA in healthy donors. It was with 60 Vbeta and 13 Jbeta primers that the PCR ran. Data came from immunoSEQ multiplex PCR; TCRdb stores just in-frame clones and leaves some out. The sample lists 200,000 to 300,000 clones, around 76% occurring once. Sequencing was carried out using PBMCs. Receptors originate from a woman aged 40 to 49 in good health and CMV-seropositive.

This sequence joins TRBV5-1 and TRBJ1-2; 7 bases are a match to TRBD1. The V gene end was trimmed by 4 bases and the J gene end by 8 bases; junction bases not matched to a gene: 17. Germline-derived CDR1 and CDR2 are SGHRS and YFSETQ. This CDR3 is 16 amino acids long. This chain's CDR3 is CASSLEQGFPNFGYTF. In nucleotides, the CDR3 is TGCGCCAGCAGCCTTGAACAGGGGTTCCCCAACTTCGGCTACACCTTC.

The V and J genes are TRBV4-3 and TRBJ1-6; tentatively, D is TRBD1 (6 bases). V shed 2 bases and J shed 5 bases, with 7 bases lying between them. CDR3 length equals 14 residues. Germline loops: CDR1 LGHNA, CDR2 YSLEER. The CDR3 nucleotides are TGCGCCAGCAGCCAACAGGGGAATAATTCACCCCTCCACTTT. Residues: CASSQQGNNSPLHF.

The chain joins TRBV29-1 to TRBJ2-1, with 9 bases fitting TRBD2. Losses at the gene ends were 3 bases for V and 5 bases for J; bases not matched to a gene: 11. The CDR3 length is 16 residues. Germline V gives CDR1 SQVTM, CDR2 ANQGSEA. This chain's CDR3 is CSVDGLAGNFNNEQFF. The DNA of the CDR3 is TGCAGCGTTGATGGGCTAGCGGGAAATTTCAACAATGAGCAGTTCTTC.

This clone was observed a single time. This chain connects TRBV6-5 to TRBJ1-1; no clear D. The V end lost 5 bases, the J end lost 7 bases, and 14 bases lay between the germline ends. The CDR3 spans 13 residues. Germline CDR1 is MNHEY and CDR2 is SVGAGI. Here the CDR3 DNA reads TGTGCCAGCAGTCCGAGTACCGGCGGTGAAGCTTTCTTT. It yields the protein CASSPSTGGEAFF.

In this sample, this clone turned up a few times. The V and J genes are TRBV5-4 and TRBJ2-3; tentative D call: TRBD1 (6 bases). CDR1 is SGHNT, CDR2 YYREEE, per germline (reference sequence). The germline V and J ends were trimmed by 1 base and 5 bases, with 14 bases remaining between them. There are 15 residues in the CDR3. CDR3: CASSLLGAQGDTQYF. CDR3 DNA: TGTGCCAGCAGCTTGTTGGGGGCGCAGGGAGATACGCAGTATTTT.

J is TRBJ1-1 and V is TRBV11-1; no reliable D call. This CDR3 region has 11 residues. The V end lost 5 bases, the J end lost 6 bases, and 7 bases lay between the germline ends. Per germline, CDR1 SGHAT and CDR2 FQDESV (reference sequence). Written as DNA, the CDR3 is TGTGCCAGCAGCCTCCGCGCTGAAGCTTTCTTT. It encodes CASSLRAEAFF.

CDR3 nucleotide sequence: TGTGCCAGCAGCGCGGGGGGGGTTGAGCAGTTCTTC. Protein sequence: CASSAGGVEQFF. The gene calls are TRBV11-3 and TRBJ2-1, with 9 nucleotides matching TRBD2. There are 12 residues in the CDR3. Losses at the gene ends were 5 bases for V and 9 bases for J; bases not matched to a gene: 2. CDR1 SGHNT and CDR2 YENEEA come from the germline V gene.

The rearrangement uses TRBV7-9 and TRBJ2-4; TRBD2 agrees at 9 bases. The CDR3 is 15 residues long. CDR1 is SEHNR and CDR2 is FQNEAQ in the germline V gene (reference sequence). The V segment lost 6 bases and the J segment 1 base; nucleotides outside the gene matches: 4. CDR3 DNA: TGTGCCAGCAGAGGCAGCGGGAGGGCCAAAAACATTCAGTACTTC. Translation: CASRGSGRAKNIQYF.

This clone was seen only a few times. This rearrangement joins TRBV5-1 to TRBJ2-5, with 10 positions matching TRBD1. The germline gives CDR1 SGHRS, CDR2 YFSETQ. This CDR3 comprises 15 residues. V shed 4 bases and J 2 bases; nucleotides not matched to a gene: 5. As DNA, the CDR3 is TGCGCCAGCAGCCCGGACAGGGGGATGCAAGAGACCCAGTACTTC. Translation: CASSPDRGMQETQYF.

V gene TRBV5-4 combines with J gene TRBJ1-1; no reliable D call. The CDR3 extends over 15 amino acids. The germline V and J ends were trimmed by 4 bases and 0 bases, with 13 bases remaining between them. Germline V lookup: CDR1 SGHNT, CDR2 YYREEE (reference sequence). The CDR3 here is CASSPAGGMNTEAFF. In DNA, the CDR3 is TGTGCCAGCAGCCCGGCGGGAGGTATGAACACTGAAGCTTTCTTT.

This chain links TRBV10-1 with TRBJ2-2; D is unresolved. CDR3 length: 13 residues. Trimming took 4 bases from V and 4 from J, leaving 7 bases between them. Germline V gene sequence: CDR1 WNHNN, CDR2 SYGVQD (reference sequence). CDR3 loop: CASSGMSTGELFF. The CDR3 coding sequence is TGCGCCAGCAGTGGAATGAGCACCGGGGAGCTGTTTTTT.

This chain connects TRBV10-2 to TRBJ2-5; 11 bases match TRBD2. V lost 3 bases and J lost 3; bases outside the gene matches: 6. Germline-derived CDR1 and CDR2 are WSHSY and SAAADI. This CDR3 has 16 residues. CDR3 residues: CASSEAQLAGEETQYF. In nucleotides, the CDR3 is TGCGCCAGCAGTGAAGCGCAACTAGCGGGGGAAGAGACCCAGTACTTC.

This chain joins TRBV27 and TRBJ2-3; 8 nucleotides line up with TRBD1. J lost 4 bases, V lost 2 bases, and 5 bases had no gene match. The V gene's germline CDR1 is MNHEY and CDR2 SMNVEV (reference sequence). The CDR3 has 15 amino acids. The CDR3 DNA reads TGTGCCAGCAGTTTAGGGACAGGTCTGGCAGATACGCAGTATTTT. Translating it yields CASSLGTGLADTQYF.

This chain connects TRBV2 to TRBJ1-1, with a weak D call TRBD1 (6 bases). CDR1 and CDR2 (germline): SNHLY, FYNNEI. The CDR3 sequence is 13 residues long. Trimming stripped 2 bases from V and 3 bases from J, with 7 bases between. The CDR3 region is CASSEYRDTEAFF. Here the CDR3 DNA reads TGTGCCAGCAGTGAATACAGGGACACTGAAGCTTTCTTT.

This chain joins TRBV4-3 and TRBJ2-1; D gene ambiguous. The germline CDR1 and CDR2 sequences are LGHNA and YSLEER. Trimming took off 0 bases at V and 15 bases at J, with 15 bases between the two ends. The CDR3 covers 13 residues. The CDR3 region is CASSQDSSLPPFF. The DNA for the CDR3 is TGCGCCAGCAGCCAAGATTCCTCACTCCCCCCGTTCTTC.

Only one count was recorded for this clone. The chain is built from TRBV6-1 and TRBJ1-2, with 10 bases that match TRBD1. Trimming took 3 bases from V and 4 from J; bases not matched to a gene: 8. The CDR3 spans 16 residues. In germline, CDR1 is MNHNS, CDR2 SASEGT. CDR3 DNA sequence: TGTGCCAGCAGTGAGCCCGACAGGGGGCCGGTCTATGGCTACACCTTC. As protein: CASSEPDRGPVYGYTF.

The gene calls are TRBV27 and TRBJ1-3; D is ambiguous. The germline V and J ends were trimmed by 5 bases and 3 bases, with 17 bases remaining between them. CDR1 and CDR2 from the germline V gene are MNHEY and SMNVEV (reference sequence). CDR3 length: 16 residues. DNA of the CDR3: TGTGCCAGCAGTCCTTGGAGTGGAGGGTATGGAAACACCATATATTTT. It encodes CASSPWSGGYGNTIYF.

Of note for this clone: Other DNA sequences from this sample encode an identical CDR3 as well. The genes are TRBV5-4 and TRBJ2-5, with a tentative D call TRBD2 (6 bases). From germline, CDR1 is SGHNT and CDR2 YYREEE (reference sequence). The CDR3 length is 15 residues. Trimming stripped 0 bases from V and 4 bases from J, with 13 bases between. CDR3 nucleotides: TGTGCCAGCAGCTTGGGAGGAGGGGTGGGAGAGACCCAGTACTTC. As protein: CASSLGGGVGETQYF.

This clone appeared a few times. The rearrangement links TRBV18 to TRBJ1-3; the D gene is possibly TRBD1 (5 bases). V lost 5 bases and J lost 0, with 11 bases in between. This CDR3 is built from 15 residues. Germline lookup yields CDR1 KGHSH and CDR2 LQKENI. CDR3 region: CASSRTGSSGNTIYF. CDR3 sequence (DNA): TGTGCCAGCTCAAGAACAGGCTCCTCTGGAAACACCATATATTTT.

This chain connects TRBV19 to TRBJ1-1; 8 bases are a match to TRBD1. Germline CDR1 and CDR2: LNHDA and SQIVND (reference sequence). The CDR3 covers 14 residues. Unmatched junction bases numbered 4, after V lost 6 bases and J lost 1 base. The CDR3 spells CASREQGGNTEAFF. In nucleotides, the CDR3 is TGTGCCAGTAGAGAACAGGGGGGGAACACTGAAGCTTTCTTT.

Remarks on this clone: The same CDR3 also results from other DNA sequences found in this sample. The J gene is TRBJ2-1, the V gene TRBV29-1; 8 nucleotides agree with TRBD2. Germline V CDR1 and CDR2: SQVTM, ANQGSEA. The CDR3 length is 12 residues. V gave up 6 bases and J gave up 4 bases; unmatched junction bases: 2. CDR3 DNA: TGCAGCGTGGAGCGGGGGTACAATGAGCAGTTCTTC. It yields the protein CSVERGYNEQFF.

This chain links TRBV19 with TRBJ1-1, with 9 bases aligning to TRBD1. Trimming cost V 4 bases and J 4 bases; bases outside gene matches: 7. Germline lookup yields CDR1 LNHDA and CDR2 SQIVND (reference sequence). The length of the CDR3 is 15 residues. CDR3 bases: TGTGCCAGTAGTACCGCGATGACAGGGGGCACTGAAGCTTTCTTT. As protein: CASSTAMTGGTEAFF. The full variable domain, its missing parts supplied by reference TRBV19 and TRBJ1-1, is DGGITQSPKYLFRKEGQNVTLSCEQNLNHDAMYWYRQDPGQGLRLIYYSQIVNDFQKGDIAEGYSVSREKKESFPLTVTSAQKNPTAFYLCASSTAMTGGTEAFFGQGTRLTVV.

This clone was detected only a few times. V is TRBV20-1 and J is TRBJ2-7, with TRBD1 matching over 7 bases. The germline gives CDR1 DFQATT, CDR2 SNEGSKA (reference sequence). J was trimmed by 4 bases and V by 5 bases; bases with no gene match: 2. The CDR3 spans 11 residues. The CDR3 DNA reads TGCAGTGCTCGCAGGGGGTACGAGCAGTACTTC. Translated, it gives CSARRGYEQYF.

The chain is built from TRBV6-5 and TRBJ1-2; weak D call: TRBD1 (5 bases). The germline gives CDR1 MNHEY, CDR2 SVGAGI. The V gene lost 2 bases and the J gene lost 9 bases, with 10 bases spanning the gap. The CDR3 covers 12 residues. The CDR3 here is CASSYNSGSYTF. The CDR3 DNA sequence: TGTGCCAGCAGTTACAACTCAGGGAGCTACACCTTC.

The chain employs TRBV7-2 and TRBJ2-7; D is perhaps TRBD2 (6 bases). With 4 bases removed from V and 6 bases from J, the gap between germline ends came to 22 bases. From germline, CDR1 is SGHTA and CDR2 FQGNSA. The CDR3 sequence is 16 residues long. The CDR3 DNA is TGTGCCAGCAGCTCTCCCCTAGGGCAGGGAGGAGGCGAGCAGTACTTC. Protein: CASSSPLGQGGGEQYF.

V is TRBV5-1 and J is TRBJ2-1; 10 bases are shared with TRBD2. Germline V CDR1 and CDR2: SGHRS, YFSETQ. V shed 4 bases, J shed 7 bases, and the junction held 5 bases outside the gene matches. This CDR3 comprises 14 residues. CDR3 region: CASSDGLAANEQFF. The CDR3, as DNA: TGCGCCAGCAGCGACGGACTAGCGGCGAATGAGCAGTTCTTC.

The V gene is TRBV19, the J gene TRBJ1-5; 9 bases are a match to TRBD1. The germline CDR1 and CDR2 sequences are LNHDA and SQIVND (reference sequence). The junction had 10 bases not matched to a gene; V was cut back by 6 bases and J by 4 bases. The CDR3 is made up of 16 amino acids. CDR3 nucleotides: TGTGCCAGTAGAATAATTGGGGGACAGGGAAATCAGCCCCAGCATTTT. Translated: CASRIIGGQGNQPQHF.

A remark on this clone: The same CDR3 arises from other DNA sequences in this sample as well. The chain combines TRBV30 with TRBJ1-5; no reliable D call. Germline CDR1 is GTSNPN and CDR2 is SVGIG (reference sequence). V was shortened by 0 bases and J by 0 bases, with 9 bases between the two germline ends. The CDR3 runs 15 residues. CDR3 DNA: TGTGCCTGGAGTGTTGGCAGGCCTAGCAATCAGCCCCAGCATTTT. Protein product: CAWSVGRPSNQPQHF.

The chain links TRBV5-6 to TRBJ1-1; TRBD1 is a possible D gene (6 bases). The CDR3 extends over 13 amino acids. Germline V CDR1 and CDR2: SGHDT, YYEEEE. Trimming stripped 0 bases from V and 8 bases from J, with 11 bases between. The CDR3 DNA reads as TGTGCCAGCAGCTTGGTGGGACATGGCGAAGCTTTCTTT. Its translation is CASSLVGHGEAFF. Full variable domain (outside the CDR3, taken from reference TRBV5-6 and TRBJ1-1): DAGVTQSPTHLIKTRGQQVTLRCSPKSGHDTVSWYQQALGQGPQFIFQYYEEEERQRGNFPDRFSGHQFPNYSSELNVNALLLGDSALYLCASSLVGHGEAFFGQGTRLTVV.

The chain recombines TRBV29-1 with TRBJ1-2; D might be TRBD1 (6 bases). In germline, CDR1 is SQVTM, CDR2 ANQGSEA. Trimming removed 5 bases from V and 8 bases from J, with 21 bases in between. This CDR3 contains 14 residues. CDR3 bases: TGCAGCGTTCCAAAGGACAGCCCTCGTTCCGGCTACACCTTC. It is translated as CSVPKDSPRSGYTF.